This TCR beta chain derives from a study of T cells of healthy individuals. V trimming: 9 bases; J trimming: 0 bases; junction bases outside the gene matches: 16. From germline, CDR1 is ENHRY and CDR2 SYGVKD. The CDR3 length is 18 residues. A single record per CDR3 protein comes from TCRdb applying MiXCR to the 5' RACE reads. The profile shows 85,000 to 100,000 distinct CDR3 sequences, approximately 18% of them singletons. In this sample, this clonotype turned up a few times. This chain joins TRBV10-3 and TRBJ2-2; 7 bases agree with TRBD1. The receptor was isolated from a human donor in good health. This CDR3 reads CAIPTSTGKVANTGELFF. CDR3 in DNA: TGTGCCATTCCAACTTCGACAGGGAAAGTAGCGAACACCGGGGAGCTGTTTTTT.